The present T cell receptor (beta chain) was sequenced within a study of blood T cell repertoires in COVID-19. Study-wide background: T cells, B-cell-depleted T cells, or PBMCs supplied cDNA or gDNA.

Method: immunoSEQ multiplex PCR; TCRdb's copy keeps in-frame clones and lacks some. The sample records around 310,000 clones, around 91% being singletons. CDR1 MNHNY and CDR2 SVGAGI come from the germline V gene (reference sequence). Unmatched junction bases numbered 2, after V lost 8 bases and J lost 1 base. The CDR3 covers 13 residues. The rearrangement joins TRBV6-6 to TRBJ1-1, with 9 bases aligning to TRBD1. The origin of this receptor is a woman aged 55-69 years with acute or convalescent COVID-19. The source material was peripheral blood. The CDR3 spells CASEQGANTEAFF. Here the CDR3 DNA reads TGTGCCAGCGAACAGGGGGCGAACACTGAAGCTTTCTTT.